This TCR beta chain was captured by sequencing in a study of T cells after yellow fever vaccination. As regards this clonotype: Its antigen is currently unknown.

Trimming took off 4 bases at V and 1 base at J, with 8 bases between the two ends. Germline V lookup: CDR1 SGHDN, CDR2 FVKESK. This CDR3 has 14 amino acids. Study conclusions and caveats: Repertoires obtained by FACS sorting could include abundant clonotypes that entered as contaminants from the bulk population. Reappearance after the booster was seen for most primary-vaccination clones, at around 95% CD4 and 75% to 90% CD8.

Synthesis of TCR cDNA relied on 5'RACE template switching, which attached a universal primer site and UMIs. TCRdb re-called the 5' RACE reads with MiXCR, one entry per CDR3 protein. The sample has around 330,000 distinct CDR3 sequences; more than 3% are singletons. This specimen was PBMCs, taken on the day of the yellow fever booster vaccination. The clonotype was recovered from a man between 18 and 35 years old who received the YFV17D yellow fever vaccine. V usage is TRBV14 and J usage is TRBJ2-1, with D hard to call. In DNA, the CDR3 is TGTGCCAGCAGCCTGGGGATGTCCTACAATGAGCAGTTCTTC. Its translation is CASSLGMSYNEQFF.